The present T cell receptor beta chain was sequenced within a study of blood T cells in healthy people across ages. The study's findings and limits: The diversity estimates, figures obtained from one million T cells, were considered underestimates.

As for this clonotype: Its antigen is as yet unknown.

Donors each provided about 9.5 milliliters of peripheral blood. Germline V gene data show CDR1 as SGHAT and CDR2 as FQDESV (reference sequence). The CDR3 length is 14 residues. Sample-barcoded 5' priming and a J-beta primer mix drove a second PCR of 7 to 11 cycles. TCRdb called the 5' RACE reads again in MiXCR, with one record for every CDR3 protein. The sample has around 710,000 distinct CDR3 sequences; roughly 44% are singletons. This sequence was found in a woman in her sixties in good health. Sequencing used blood. This chain joins TRBV11-1 and TRBJ2-5, with D perhaps being TRBD1 or TRBD2 (5 bases each). The end of the DNA aligns better with TRBJ2-7, so the J call may be wrong. For the CDR3, the DNA is TGTGCCAGCAGCTTAGTGAGGGGAGCGTACGAGCAGTACTTC. This sequence encodes CASSLVRGAYEQYF.